Following are 25 T cell receptor beta chains from one sample sequenced in a study of neurological immune-mediated disorders. TCRdb recomputed calls from the 5' RACE reads with MiXCR, one row per CDR3 protein. Of roughly 100,000 distinct CDR3 sequences in the sample, roughly 4% were seen once. The sample was PBMCs. These TCRs come from a woman younger than 35 with multiple sclerosis.

This clonotype came up many times. V usage is TRBV20-1 and J usage is TRBJ2-3; D not certain. CDR1 DFQATT and CDR2 SNEGSKA come from the germline V gene (reference sequence). The CDR3 loop spans 11 amino acids. V was pared by 3 bases and J by 14 bases, with 15 bases between. The CDR3: CSASPSGGLYF. The CDR3 region has the DNA TGCAGTGCTAGCCCCTCGGGCGGTCTGTATTTT.

The chain recombines TRBV10-1 with TRBJ1-6; D gene ambiguous. The CDR3 sequence is 16 residues long. V lost 4 bases to trimming and J lost 2 bases, with 12 bases between them. Per the germline V gene, CDR1 is WNHNN and CDR2 is SYGVQD (reference sequence). CDR3 nucleotides: TGCGCCAGCAGTGGGAATACCGGGACCTATAATTCACCCCTCCACTTT. Translating gives CASSGNTGTYNSPLHF.

This clonotype was seen repeatedly, ten times or more. V usage is TRBV11-2 and J usage is TRBJ1-1; perhaps TRBD1 as D (5 bases). In germline, CDR1 is SGHAT, CDR2 FQNNGV. The CDR3 is 13 residues long. Trimming took off 5 bases at V and 5 bases at J, with 12 bases between the two ends. The CDR3 DNA follows: TGTGCCAGCAGCATACCTAAGGGGACTGAAGCTTTCTTT. Protein: CASSIPKGTEAFF.

This clonotype was counted many times. V gene TRBV7-9 combines with J gene TRBJ2-7; possible D gene TRBD1, 7 bases. The CDR3 has 15 amino acids. Germline V gene data show CDR1 as SEHNR and CDR2 as FQNEAQ (reference sequence). V was trimmed by 0 bases and J by 3 bases, leaving 12 bases between them. CDR3 amino acids: CASSLAPGGGYEQYF. In DNA form, the CDR3 reads TGTGCCAGCAGCTTAGCGCCAGGGGGAGGCTACGAGCAGTACTTC.

This clonotype occurred many times. This chain links TRBV9 with TRBJ1-1; 7 bases agree with TRBD1. Germline assignment: CDR1 SGDLS and CDR2 YYNGEE. The CDR3 covers 15 residues. The ends lost 3 bases at V and 1 base at J; junction bases unmatched: 6. CDR3 sequence (DNA): TGTGCCAGCAGCGCTTTCCAGGGGGGGAACACTGAAGCTTTCTTT. Protein: CASSAFQGGNTEAFF.

This clonotype showed up many times. The rearrangement uses TRBV12-3 or TRBV12-4 and TRBJ2-5, with D hard to call. This CDR3 has 14 residues. Trimming shortened V by 2 bases and J by 4 bases, and 11 bases separated the two germline ends. The CDR3: CASSLRSKGETQYF. CDR3 nucleotides: TGTGCCAGCAGTTTACGCTCGAAGGGAGAGACCCAGTACTTC.

This clonotype was counted ten times or more. The chain uses TRBV20-1 and TRBJ2-1; a weak D match, TRBD1 (6 bases). Trimming took 2 bases from V and 1 from J, leaving 18 bases between them. CDR1 and CDR2 from the germline V gene are DFQATT and SNEGSKA (reference sequence). This CDR3 comprises 17 residues. The CDR3 here is CSARPSEGVESYNEQFF. CDR3 DNA sequence: TGCAGTGCTAGACCCTCCGAGGGGGTAGAGTCCTACAATGAGCAGTTCTTC.

This clonotype was seen ten or more times. This chain uses TRBV5-6 with TRBJ1-1; a possible D gene is TRBD1 (5 bases). Germline loops: CDR1 SGHDT, CDR2 YYEEEE. The CDR3 sequence is 17 residues long. With 3 bases removed from V and 5 bases from J, the gap between germline ends came to 23 bases. The CDR3 bases are TGTGCCAGCAGCTCGGAGGGGACCGGGAGTCTAAGGACTGAAGCTTTCTTT. It encodes CASSSEGTGSLRTEAFF.

This clonotype was counted at least ten times. This chain links TRBV4-1 with TRBJ2-5; the D gene is possibly TRBD2 (6 bases). Germline CDR1 is MGHRA and CDR2 is YSYEKL. The CDR3 loop spans 12 amino acids. Trimming cost V 1 base and J 7 bases, with 7 bases left between them. The CDR3 DNA is TGCGCCAGCAGCCAAGTCGGGGGGACCCAGTACTTC. It is translated as CASSQVGGTQYF.

This clonotype was counted many times. The chain links TRBV28 to TRBJ2-7, with a possible D match to TRBD2 (6 bases). V dropped 2 bases and J dropped 1 base, with 6 bases sitting between them. Germline lookup yields CDR1 MDHEN and CDR2 SYDVKM. This CDR3 comprises 13 residues. The CDR3 nucleotides read TGTGCCAGCAGTTTAGGAGGGTCCTACGAGCAGTACTTC. As protein: CASSLGGSYEQYF.

This clonotype has at least ten counts. The chain recombines TRBV3-1 with TRBJ2-1; perhaps TRBD1 as D (5 bases). The germline gives CDR1 LGHDT, CDR2 YNNKEL (reference sequence). The CDR3 runs to 14 residues. Trimming stripped 1 base from V and 4 bases from J, with 8 bases between. CDR3 coding DNA: TGTGCCAGCAGCCAAGGTGACAGATACAATGAGCAGTTCTTC. Amino acid sequence: CASSQGDRYNEQFF.

The table lists this clonotype with many counts. The V and J genes are TRBV20-1 and TRBJ2-3, with D perhaps TRBD1 or TRBD2 (5 bases each). The CDR3 is 13 amino acids. The V gene lost 4 bases and the J gene lost 6 bases, with 14 bases spanning the gap. The germline gives CDR1 DFQATT, CDR2 SNEGSKA (reference sequence). CDR3 protein: CSAIFGDADTQYF. The CDR3 nucleotides read TGCAGTGCTATTTTCGGGGACGCTGATACGCAGTATTTT.

There are many counts of this clonotype. The V call is TRBV7-6, the J call TRBJ2-1; 12 nucleotides agree with TRBD2. The ends lost 5 bases at V and 6 bases at J; junction bases unmatched: 8. Germline V gives CDR1 SGHVS, CDR2 FNYEAQ. CDR3 size: 16 residues. CDR3 nucleotides: TGTGCCAGCAGCATCCTAGCGGGAGGGCCGGTCAATGAGCAGTTCTTC. Protein sequence: CASSILAGGPVNEQFF.

This clonotype was picked up many times. The gene calls are TRBV7-9 and TRBJ2-3; 11 positions agree with TRBD2. V lost 5 bases and J lost 6; bases outside the gene matches: 10. CDR3 length: 16 amino acids. CDR1 is SEHNR and CDR2 is FQNEAQ in the germline V gene (reference sequence). This chain's CDR3 is CASSPSTSGMSDTQYF. CDR3 nucleotide sequence: TGTGCCAGCAGCCCTTCGACTAGCGGGATGTCGGATACGCAGTATTTT. The variable domain in full, completed from reference TRBV7-9 and TRBJ2-3, reads DTGVSQNPRHKITKRGQNVTFRCDPISEHNRLYWYRQTLGQGPEFLTYFQNEAQLEKSRLLSDRFSAERPKGSFSTLEIQRTEQGDSAMYLCASSPSTSGMSDTQYFGPGTRLTVL.

The chain recombines TRBV5-5 with TRBJ2-7, with 10 bases lining up with TRBD2. V dropped 1 base and J dropped 2; count of bases not matched to a gene: 0. The CDR3 is 14 residues long. Per germline, CDR1 SGHKS and CDR2 YYEKEE (reference sequence). The CDR3 reads CASSLSGGAYEQYF. CDR3 DNA: TGTGCCAGCAGCTTGAGCGGGGGGGCCTACGAGCAGTACTTC. Filled out from reference TRBV5-5 and TRBJ2-7, the complete variable domain reads DAGVTQSPTHLIKTRGQQVTLRCSPISGHKSVSWYQQVLGQGPQFIFQYYEKEERGRGNFPDRFSARQFPNYSSELNVNALLLGDSALYLCASSLSGGAYEQYFGPGTRLTVT.

This clonotype was found many times. V gene TRBV6-2 or TRBV6-3 combines with J gene TRBJ1-1, with TRBD1 as a possible D gene (5 bases). This CDR3 spans 14 amino acids. Germline assignment: CDR1 MNHEY and CDR2 SVGEGT. Trimming took off 6 bases at V and 7 bases at J, with 18 bases between the two ends. CDR3 nucleotide sequence: TGTGCCAGCAGCCAAAACGAATGGGGACTTGAAGCTTTCTTT. Amino acid sequence: CASSQNEWGLEAFF.

This clonotype was seen repeatedly, ten times or more. This chain uses TRBV27 with TRBJ1-2; the D gene is possibly TRBD1 (5 bases). Trimming removed 3 bases from V and 6 bases from J, with 17 bases in between. Germline CDR1 and CDR2: MNHEY and SMNVEV (reference sequence). This CDR3 has 15 amino acids. This CDR3 is CASSFVQGELHGYTF. The CDR3 DNA reads TGTGCCAGCAGTTTCGTCCAGGGCGAGCTCCATGGCTACACCTTC.

This clonotype was seen ten or more times. The chain uses TRBV4-1 and TRBJ2-2; D may be TRBD1 (6 bases). Trimming removed 4 bases from V and 2 bases from J, with 8 bases in between. The CDR3 runs to 14 residues. From germline, CDR1 is MGHRA and CDR2 YSYEKL. The CDR3 DNA is TGCGCCAGCAGCCGGACAGTAAACACCGGGGAGCTGTTTTTT. Its translation: CASSRTVNTGELFF.

This clonotype was counted many times. The chain combines TRBV7-2 with TRBJ2-2, with TRBD2 matching 14 bases. The germline V gene encodes CDR1 SGHTA and CDR2 FQGNSA. This CDR3 comprises 18 residues. The trim removed 4 bases at V and 5 bases at J, leaving 9 bases unmatched. Written as DNA, the CDR3 is TGTGCCAGCAGCTCGACAGGACTAGCGGGAGGAATTACCGGGGAGCTGTTTTTT. It translates to CASSSTGLAGGITGELFF.

This clonotype has at least ten counts. V and J are TRBV7-8 and TRBJ2-7; 14 bases are shared with TRBD2. CDR3 length: 20 residues. Germline values: CDR1 SGHVS, CDR2 FQNEAQ. J gave up 3 bases and V 2 bases, and 15 bases lay outside the gene matches. In DNA form, the CDR3 reads TGTGCCAGCAGCTTACGTCAAAGTTGGGTAGGGACTAGCGGGAGCTACGAGCAGTACTTC. It translates to CASSLRQSWVGTSGSYEQYF. Looking up the rest from reference TRBV7-8 and TRBJ2-7 gives the full variable domain: GAGVSQSPRYKVAKRGQDVALRCDPISGHVSLFWYQQALGQGPEFLTYFQNEAQLDKSGLPSDRFFAERPEGSVSTLKIQRTQQEDSAVYLCASSLRQSWVGTSGSYEQYFGPGTRLTVT.

This clonotype has at least ten counts. The V gene is TRBV12-3 or TRBV12-4, the J gene TRBJ1-1; possibly TRBD1 for D (6 bases). Trimming took off 4 bases at V and 1 base at J, with 10 bases between the two ends. There are 14 residues in the CDR3. The CDR3, as DNA: TGTGCCAGCAGTTCGGAGACAGGGAACACTGAAGCTTTCTTT. This sequence encodes CASSSETGNTEAFF.

This clonotype was seen ten or more times. The chain uses TRBV5-6 and TRBJ2-2, with TRBD2 as a possible D gene (8 bases). Germline loops: CDR1 SGHDT, CDR2 YYEEEE. Trimming cost V 3 bases and J 5 bases, with 23 bases left between them. The CDR3 is made up of 18 amino acids. The CDR3 nucleotides are TGTGCCAGCAGCTCGCGCCGGGAGGGGGCGGTAAGGACCGGGGAGCTGTTTTTT. Its protein product is CASSSRREGAVRTGELFF.

This clonotype was seen many times. At one of its ends the junction is not consistent with the germline gene, which may arise from a read error. The V call is TRBV7-9, the J call TRBJ2-7; 7 bases agree with TRBD1. In germline, CDR1 is SEHNR, CDR2 FQNEAQ (reference sequence). This CDR3 region has 15 residues. The CDR3: CASRLEGASPYEQYF. CDR3 nucleotide sequence: TGTGCCAGCAGGTTAGAGGGGGCATCACCCTACGAGCAGTACTTC. The full variable domain, with the rest looked up from reference TRBV7-9 and TRBJ2-7, is DTGVSQNPRHKITKRGQNVTFRCDPISEHNRLYWYRQTLGQGPEFLTYFQNEAQLEKSRLLSDRFSAERPKGSFSTLEIQRTEQGDSAMYLCASRLEGASPYEQYFGPGTRLTVT.

The table lists this clonotype with many counts. The chain uses TRBV20-1 and TRBJ2-1; no definite D call. The germline V gene has CDR1 DFQATT and CDR2 SNEGSKA (reference sequence). The CDR3 contains 11 residues. The germline V and J ends were trimmed by 6 bases and 7 bases, with 10 bases remaining between them. Here the CDR3 reads CSARLANEQFF. CDR3 DNA sequence: TGCAGTGCCCGACTTGCAAATGAGCAGTTCTTC.

In this sample, this clonotype turned up a few times. The chain employs TRBV7-2 and TRBJ1-3, with TRBD1 as a possible D gene (6 bases). Looked up from germline, CDR1 is SGHTA and CDR2 is FQGNSA. V lost 5 bases, J lost 2 bases, and 16 bases lay in between. This CDR3 contains 16 residues. Here the CDR3 DNA reads TGTGCCAGCAGCCCCCGAGCGGGGGCGGCTGGAAACACCATATATTTT. Translation gives CASSPRAGAAGNTIYF.